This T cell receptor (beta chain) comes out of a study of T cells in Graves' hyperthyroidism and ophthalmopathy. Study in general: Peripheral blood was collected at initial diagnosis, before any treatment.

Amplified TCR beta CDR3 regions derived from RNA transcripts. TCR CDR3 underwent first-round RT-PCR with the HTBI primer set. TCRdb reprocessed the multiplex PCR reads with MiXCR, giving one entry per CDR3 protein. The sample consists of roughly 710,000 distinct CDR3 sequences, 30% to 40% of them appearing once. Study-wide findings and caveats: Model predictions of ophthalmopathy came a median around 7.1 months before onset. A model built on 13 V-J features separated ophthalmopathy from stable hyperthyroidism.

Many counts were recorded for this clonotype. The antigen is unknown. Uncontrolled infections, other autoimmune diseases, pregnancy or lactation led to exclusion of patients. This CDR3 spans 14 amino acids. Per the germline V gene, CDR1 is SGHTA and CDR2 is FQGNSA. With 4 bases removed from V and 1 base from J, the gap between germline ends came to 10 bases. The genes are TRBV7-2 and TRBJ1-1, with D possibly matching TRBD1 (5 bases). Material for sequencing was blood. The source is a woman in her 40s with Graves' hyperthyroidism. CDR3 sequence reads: CASSSRQKNTEAFF. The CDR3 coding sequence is TGTGCCAGCAGCTCACGACAGAAGAACACTGAAGCTTTCTTT.